Below, one T cell receptor (beta chain) is given with its context. As yet, its antigen is unknown. This sample was taken from a study of OX40 agonist ivuxolimab in advanced cancers. On the study more broadly: Three patients got partial responses; one had hepatocellular carcinoma and two had cutaneous melanoma. Study-wide points: Partial responders receiving 0.1-3.0 mg/kg showed among the lowest clonal expansion.

The data were produced by immunoSEQ multiplex PCR, yet TCRdb's version contains in-frame clones alone and is incomplete. The sample records tens of thousands of clones, roughly 85% being singletons. This TCR was recovered from an adult with an advanced solid tumor such as melanoma, head and neck, liver or kidney cancer. The sequencing here drew on CD4+ or CD8+ T cells sorted from blood, taken in a trial of the OX40 agonist ivuxolimab.

CDR3 sequence (DNA): TGTGCCAGCAGTTTAAAGGGAGGGTCCATGAACACTGAAGCTTTCTTT. Amino acid sequence: CASSLKGGSMNTEAFF. V usage is TRBV27 and J usage is TRBJ1-1; D unclear. The CDR3 consists of 16 residues. Trimming cost V 2 bases and J 0 bases, with 13 bases left between them. Germline CDR1 is MNHEY and CDR2 is SMNVEV (reference sequence).